This T cell receptor beta chain was recovered during a study of blood T cell repertoires in COVID-19. In germline, CDR1 is DFQATT, CDR2 SNEGSKA (reference sequence). The CDR3 is made up of 10 amino acids. V lost 8 bases to trimming and J lost 8 bases, with 12 bases between them. Measured with immunoSEQ multiplex PCR; TCRdb has only the in-frame clones, and not every one. The profile shows about 300,000 clones, 88% of them singletons. This clonotype originated in a woman aged 25 to 39 who had recovered from COVID-19. Sequencing input: peripheral blood. The chain carries TRBV20-1 and TRBJ1-2; D not resolved. CDR3 sequence: CSPGLEGYTF. The CDR3, as DNA: TGCAGTCCTGGACTAGAGGGCTACACCTTC.